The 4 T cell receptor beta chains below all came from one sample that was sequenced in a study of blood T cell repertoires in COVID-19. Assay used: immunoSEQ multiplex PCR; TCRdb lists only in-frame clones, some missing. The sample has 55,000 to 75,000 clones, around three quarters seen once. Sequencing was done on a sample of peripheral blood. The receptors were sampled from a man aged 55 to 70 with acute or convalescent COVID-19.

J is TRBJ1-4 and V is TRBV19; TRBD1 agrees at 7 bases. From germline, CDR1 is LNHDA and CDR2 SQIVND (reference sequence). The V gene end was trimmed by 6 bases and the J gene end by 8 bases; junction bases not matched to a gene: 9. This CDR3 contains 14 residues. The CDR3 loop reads CASRVETGTEKLFF. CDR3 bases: TGTGCCAGTAGGGTTGAGACAGGGACGGAAAAACTGTTTTTT.

The CDR3 protein is CASSLALAGGGDEQFF. CDR3 nucleotide sequence: TGTGCCAGCAGCTTAGCTCTGGCGGGAGGAGGGGATGAGCAGTTCTTC. The rearrangement links TRBV11-1 to TRBJ2-1; the match to TRBD2 covers 8 bases. The CDR3 spans 16 residues. Per the germline V gene, CDR1 is SGHAT and CDR2 is FQDESV (reference sequence). V lost 0 bases to trimming and J lost 8 bases; unmatched junction nucleotides: 9.

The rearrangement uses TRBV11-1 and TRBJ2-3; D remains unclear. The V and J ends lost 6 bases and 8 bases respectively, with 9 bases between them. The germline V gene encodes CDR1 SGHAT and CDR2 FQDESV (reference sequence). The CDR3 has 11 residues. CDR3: CASSPGRTQYF. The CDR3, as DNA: TGTGCCAGCAGTCCCGGTCGTACGCAGTATTTT.

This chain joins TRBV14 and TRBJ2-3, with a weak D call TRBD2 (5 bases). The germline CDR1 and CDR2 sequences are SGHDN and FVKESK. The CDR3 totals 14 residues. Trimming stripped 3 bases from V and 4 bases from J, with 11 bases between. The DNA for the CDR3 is TGTGCCAGCAGCCACGGAGGCCCGGCAGATACGCAGTATTTT. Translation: CASSHGGPADTQYF.